The 10 T cell receptor beta chains given below trace back to one sample, sequenced in a study of shared clonotypes between healthy human individuals. Assay: immunoSEQ multiplex PCR; the TCRdb copy retains only in-frame clones and omits some. The repertoire holds 2 million to 2.5 million clones, approximately 96% seen once, with about 0.13% in the top ten. What was sequenced was naive CD4+ T cells sorted from blood. Indicated subset: CD45RA+ positively selected. The receptors here all came from a man in his late teens or twenties in good health.

This chain joins TRBV10-2 and TRBJ2-5; tentatively, D is TRBD2 (6 bases). Germline V lookup: CDR1 WSHSY, CDR2 SAAADI. The CDR3 sequence is 12 residues long. Trimming left V 10 bases short and J 1 base short, with 10 bases between. The CDR3 region is CAIGRGQETQYF. The CDR3 nucleotides read TGCGCCATAGGGCGGGGCCAAGAGACCCAGTACTTC.

This clone was seen once. The chain is built from TRBV19 and TRBJ2-7, with D hard to call. Germline loops: CDR1 LNHDA, CDR2 SQIVND (reference sequence). Trimming left V 5 bases short and J 4 bases short, with 18 bases between. The CDR3 is 15 residues long. The CDR3 here is CASSFDSGSMYEQYF. Written as DNA, the CDR3 is TGTGCCAGTAGTTTTGATTCGGGCAGTATGTACGAGCAGTACTTC.

Here the CDR3 DNA reads TGTGCCAGCAGCCGTGGACCAGGGGGGGCCAACGTCCTGACTTTC. Its protein product is CASSRGPGGANVLTF. The chain joins TRBV28 to TRBJ2-6, with a weak D call TRBD1 (5 bases). Germline CDR1 MDHEN, CDR2 SYDVKM. The CDR3 runs to 15 residues. Trimming took 6 bases from V and 4 from J, leaving 13 bases between them.

This rearrangement joins TRBV7-9 to TRBJ1-2; D is ambiguous. The CDR3 runs 14 residues. The germline gives CDR1 SEHNR, CDR2 FQNEAQ (reference sequence). Trimming removed 5 bases at V and 7 bases at J, with 17 bases between. The CDR3 nucleotides read TGTGCCAGCAGCCCCACCCGATCGGACGGTGGCTACACCTTC. This translates into CASSPTRSDGGYTF.

This clone showed up just once. CDR3 region: CASSYARGTEAFF. CDR3 nucleotide sequence: TGTGCCAGCAGTTACGCCCGGGGTACTGAAGCTTTCTTT. The rearrangement joins TRBV6-6 to TRBJ1-1; no firm D call. The CDR3 is 13 residues long. Trimming removed 2 bases from V and 5 bases from J, with 9 bases in between. The germline CDR1 and CDR2 sequences are MNHNY and SVGAGI (reference sequence).

The chain recombines TRBV20-1 with TRBJ1-1; D uncertain. The germline gives CDR1 DFQATT, CDR2 SNEGSKA (reference sequence). CDR3 size: 10 residues. Trimming removed 3 bases at V and 5 bases at J, with 4 bases between. The CDR3 nucleotides are TGCAGTGCTAGTCTGACTGAAGCTTTCTTT. Translated, it gives CSASLTEAFF.

The chain uses TRBV7-3 and TRBJ2-1, with 12 bases lining up with TRBD2. Germline V gene data show CDR1 as SGHTA and CDR2 as FQGTGA. V lost 5 bases, J lost 0 bases, and 8 bases stayed unmatched. There are 18 residues in the CDR3. The CDR3 sequence: CASSPWASGGASYNEQFF. DNA for the CDR3: TGTGCCAGCAGCCCCTGGGCTAGCGGGGGGGCCTCCTACAATGAGCAGTTCTTC.

This clone was observed a single time. This chain joins TRBV4-2 and TRBJ1-5; D might be TRBD1 (5 bases). The CDR3 has 15 amino acids. From germline, CDR1 is LGHNA and CDR2 YNFKEQ. Trimming cost V 0 bases and J 6 bases, with 12 bases left between them. Here the CDR3 DNA reads TGTGCCAGCAGCCAAGATTACGGGGGTGGTCAGCCCCAGCATTTT. It encodes CASSQDYGGGQPQHF.

The chain joins TRBV4-1 to TRBJ1-6, with 7 bases fitting TRBD1. Losses at the gene ends were 2 bases for V and 4 bases for J; bases not matched to a gene: 8. CDR1 MGHRA and CDR2 YSYEKL come from the germline V gene. The CDR3 is 17 amino acids. The CDR3 is CASSQQTGFGYNSPLHF. The CDR3 nucleotides are TGCGCCAGCAGCCAACAGACAGGGTTCGGTTATAATTCACCCCTCCACTTT.

The gene calls are TRBV7-2 and TRBJ2-2, with 7 bases aligning to TRBD1. The CDR3 contains 16 residues. Germline V gene sequence: CDR1 SGHTA, CDR2 FQGNSA. Trimming cost V 5 bases and J 2 bases; bases outside gene matches: 8. CDR3 loop: CASSLMGQKNTGELFF. The CDR3 coding sequence is TGTGCCAGCAGCCTCATGGGACAGAAAAACACCGGGGAGCTGTTTTTT.